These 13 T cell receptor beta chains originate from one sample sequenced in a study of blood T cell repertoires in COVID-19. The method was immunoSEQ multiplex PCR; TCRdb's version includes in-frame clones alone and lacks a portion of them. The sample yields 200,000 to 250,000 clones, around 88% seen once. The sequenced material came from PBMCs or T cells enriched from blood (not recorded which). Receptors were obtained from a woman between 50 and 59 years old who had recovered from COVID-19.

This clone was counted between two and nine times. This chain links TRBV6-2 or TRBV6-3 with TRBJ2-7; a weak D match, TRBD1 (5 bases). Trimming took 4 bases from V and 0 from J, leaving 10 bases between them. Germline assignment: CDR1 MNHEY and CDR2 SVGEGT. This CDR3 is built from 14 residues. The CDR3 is CASSWAGLSYEQYF. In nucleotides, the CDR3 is TGTGCCAGCAGTTGGGCAGGGCTCTCCTACGAGCAGTACTTC.

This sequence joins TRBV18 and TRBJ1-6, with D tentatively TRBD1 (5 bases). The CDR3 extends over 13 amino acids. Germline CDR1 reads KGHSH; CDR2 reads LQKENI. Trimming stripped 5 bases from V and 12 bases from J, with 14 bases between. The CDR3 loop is CASSSSDTRPLHF. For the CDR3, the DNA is TGTGCCAGCTCATCCTCGGACACGAGACCCCTCCACTTT.

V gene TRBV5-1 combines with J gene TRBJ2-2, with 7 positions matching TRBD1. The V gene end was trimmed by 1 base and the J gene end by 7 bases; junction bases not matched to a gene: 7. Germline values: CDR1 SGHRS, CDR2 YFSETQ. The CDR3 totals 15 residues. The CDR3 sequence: CASSLFTGAVGELFF. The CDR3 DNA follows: TGCGCCAGCAGCTTGTTTACAGGGGCGGTCGGGGAGCTGTTTTTT.

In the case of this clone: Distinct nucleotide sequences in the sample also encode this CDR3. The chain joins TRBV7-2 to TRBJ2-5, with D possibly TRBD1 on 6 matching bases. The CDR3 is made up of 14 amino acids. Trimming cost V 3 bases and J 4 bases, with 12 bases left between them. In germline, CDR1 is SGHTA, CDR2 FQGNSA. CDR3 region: CASSLAGAGETQYF. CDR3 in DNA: TGTGCCAGCAGCTTGGCAGGGGCGGGAGAGACCCAGTACTTC.

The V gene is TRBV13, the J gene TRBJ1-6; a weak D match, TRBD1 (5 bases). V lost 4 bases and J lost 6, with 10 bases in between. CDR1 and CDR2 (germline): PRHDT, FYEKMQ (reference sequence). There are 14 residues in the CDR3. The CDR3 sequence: CASSSRRGNSPLHF. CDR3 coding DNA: TGTGCCAGCAGCTCAAGAAGGGGTAATTCACCCCTCCACTTT. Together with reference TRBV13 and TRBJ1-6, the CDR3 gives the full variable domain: AAGVIQSPRHLIKEKRETATLKCYPIPRHDTVYWYQQGPGQDPQFLISFYEKMQSDKGSIPDRFSAQQFSDYHSELNMSSLELGDSALYFCASSSRRGNSPLHFGNGTRLTVT.

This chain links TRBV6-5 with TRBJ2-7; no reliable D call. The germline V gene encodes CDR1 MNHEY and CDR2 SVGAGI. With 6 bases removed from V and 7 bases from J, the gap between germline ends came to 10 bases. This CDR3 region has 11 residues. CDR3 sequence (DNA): TGTGCCAGCAGGTACACTGGTGAGCAGTACTTC. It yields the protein CASRYTGEQYF.

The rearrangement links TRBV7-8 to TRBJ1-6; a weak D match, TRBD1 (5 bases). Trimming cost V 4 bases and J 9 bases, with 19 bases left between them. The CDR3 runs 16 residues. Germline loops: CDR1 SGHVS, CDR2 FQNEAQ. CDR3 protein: CASSSGTVGTFSPLHF. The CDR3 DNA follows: TGTGCCAGCAGCTCCGGGACCGTAGGGACTTTTTCACCCCTCCACTTT.

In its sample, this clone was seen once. This chain's CDR3 is CASSQESTSGKLFSYNEQFF. CDR3 DNA sequence: TGTGCCAGCAGCCAAGAGTCTACTAGCGGGAAGTTATTCTCCTACAATGAGCAGTTCTTC. The J gene is TRBJ2-1, the V gene TRBV3-1 (or the pseudogene TRBV3-2), with 10 bases aligning to TRBD2. CDR1 is LGHDT and CDR2 is YNNKEL in the germline V gene (reference sequence). Trimming at V came to 0 bases and at J to 0 bases, leaving 11 bases not matched to a gene. The CDR3 sequence is 20 residues long.

The CDR3 bases are TGTGCCAGCAGACAGGGGGCGGGCTATGGCTACACCTTC. Its protein product is CASRQGAGYGYTF. J is TRBJ1-2 and V is TRBV2; 9 nucleotides agree with TRBD1. J was trimmed by 4 bases and V by 6 bases; bases with no gene match: 3. CDR1 SNHLY and CDR2 FYNNEI come from the germline V gene. CDR3 length: 13 residues.

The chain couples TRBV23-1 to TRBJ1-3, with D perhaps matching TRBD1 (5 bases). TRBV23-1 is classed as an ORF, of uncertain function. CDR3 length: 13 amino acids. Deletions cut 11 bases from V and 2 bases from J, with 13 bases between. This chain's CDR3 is CAATGPPGNTIYF. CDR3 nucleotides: TGCGCCGCCACAGGTCCCCCTGGAAACACCATATATTTT.

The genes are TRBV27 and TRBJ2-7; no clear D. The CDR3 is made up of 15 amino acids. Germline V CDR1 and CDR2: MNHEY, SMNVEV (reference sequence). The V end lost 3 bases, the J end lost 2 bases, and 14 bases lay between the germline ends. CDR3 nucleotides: TGTGCCAGCAGTTTTTCTGGCAGGCCTGCCTACGAGCAGTACTTC. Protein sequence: CASSFSGRPAYEQYF.

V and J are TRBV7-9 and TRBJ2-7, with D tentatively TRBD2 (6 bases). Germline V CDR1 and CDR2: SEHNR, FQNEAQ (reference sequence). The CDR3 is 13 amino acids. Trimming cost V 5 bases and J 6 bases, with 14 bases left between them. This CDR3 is CASSVGGPSEQYF. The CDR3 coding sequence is TGTGCCAGCAGCGTGGGAGGCCCAAGCGAGCAGTACTTC.

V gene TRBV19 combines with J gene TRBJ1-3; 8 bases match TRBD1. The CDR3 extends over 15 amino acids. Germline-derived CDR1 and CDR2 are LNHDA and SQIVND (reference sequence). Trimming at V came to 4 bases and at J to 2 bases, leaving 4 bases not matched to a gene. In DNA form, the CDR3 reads TGTGCCAGTAGTAAACAGGGGGGCACTGGAAACACCATATATTTT. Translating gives CASSKQGGTGNTIYF.